This is a list of T cell receptor beta chains from one sample in a study of beta chain features in type 1 diabetes. Repertoires were generated with immunoSEQ multiplex PCR, while TCRdb's copy carries only in-frame clones and drops some. The table records around 430,000 clones, roughly 31% of them present only once. The sequenced sample was naive CD4+ T cells from blood. The receptors were sampled from a young man in good health. Each CDR3 is given with its conserved first and last residue. A D gene is named only where the DNA matches it firmly. Size is stated for part of the rows, as once, few or many counts, or as a class when the clone is expanded.

v_gene	j_gene	abundance	d_gene	CDR3nt	CDR3aa
TRBV9	TRBJ2-1	.	TRBD2	TGTGCCAGCAGCGTAGGAGGTACTAGCGATGAGCAGTTCTTC	CASSVGGTSDEQFF
TRBV30	TRBJ1-4	few	.	TGTGCCTGGAGTCCTTCGACAGCGTTCAATGAAAAACTGTTTTTT	CAWSPSTAFNEKLFF
TRBV6-5	TRBJ1-1	few	.	TGTGCCAGCACCCAGGGTCCGGGGCGGAGCACTGAAGCTTTCTTT	CASTQGPGRSTEAFF
TRBV29-1	TRBJ2-7	.	TRBD1	TGCAGCGTACGGACAGGGAGTTTTCCCTACGAGCAGTACTTC	CSVRTGSFPYEQYF
TRBV7-2	TRBJ2-5	few	.	TGTGCCAGCAGCTTATTGGGGGAGACCCAGTACTTC	CASSLLGETQYF
TRBV6-1	TRBJ2-7	.	TRBD2	TGTGCCAGCAGGACTAGCTCTAACTACGAGCAGTACTTC	CASRTSSNYEQYF
TRBV29-1	TRBJ2-7	.	.	TGCAGCGTTGGACGGGTGGAAGGCGAGCAGTACTTC	CSVGRVEGEQYF
TRBV4-1	TRBJ2-5	.	TRBD1	TGCGCCAGCAGCCAAGAGACAGGGGGCTGGTTTGGCCAAGAGACCCAGTACTTC	CASSQETGGWFGQETQYF
TRBV25-1	TRBJ1-2	.	.	TGTGCCAGCAGTGGCCGACAGGCGCCCGTCTATGGCTACACCTTC	CASSGRQAPVYGYTF
TRBV27	TRBJ2-5	.	.	TGTGCCAGCAGTTTGGTGGGGATGGAGACCCAGTACTTC	CASSLVGMETQYF
TRBV30	TRBJ2-5	.	.	TGTGCCTGGAACAGGGGGGGGCCTACCCAGTACTTC	CAWNRGGPTQYF
TRBV2	TRBJ2-3	few	.	TGTGCCAGCAGTGCGATTATGAATACGCAGTATTTT	CASSAIMNTQYF
TRBV5-1	TRBJ2-4	few	TRBD2	TGCGCCAGCAGCTTCGCTCTTCGGGAGGGAGATAACATTCAGTACTTC	CASSFALREGDNIQYF
TRBV10-3	TRBJ1-1	.	TRBD1	TGTGCCATCAGTGAGTTTACGGGACAGGTATTATACACTGAAGCTTTCTTT	CAISEFTGQVLYTEAFF
TRBV7-3	TRBJ2-7	.	.	TGTGCCAGCGGGCAGGGACCTTCCTACGAGCAGTACTTC	CASGQGPSYEQYF
TRBV18	TRBJ2-1	.	TRBD2	TGTGCCAGCTCACCTGAGCGGGAGGCCACCAATGAGCAGTTCTTC	CASSPEREATNEQFF
TRBV11-2	TRBJ2-3	.	.	TGTGCCAGCAGCCTCATGCACAGTTCGTTCACAGATACGCAGTATTTT	CASSLMHSSFTDTQYF